This is a list of T cell receptor beta chains from one sample in a study of preoperative IRX-2 immunotherapy in early breast cancer. The assay was immunoSEQ multiplex PCR, and TCRdb's table has in-frame clones only and misses some. The sample records some 42,000 clones, approximately 80% being singletons. The sample was lymph node tissue, taken after IRX-2 immunotherapy. The receptors shown here come from a human donor with breast cancer. The CDR3 runs from the conserved cysteine through the conserved F or W. The D gene is left open where the match is weak. Clone sizes are given selectively: once, few, many, or a class where the clone is expanded.

cdr3_aa: CASSQGQGSNTEAFF; cdr3_nt: TGTGCCAGCTCACAGGGACAGGGTTCGAACACTGAAGCTTTCTTT; j_call: TRBJ1-1; d_call: TRBD1; v_call: TRBV18; clone_size: once
cdr3_aa: CASSFNRGQDQPQHF; cdr3_nt: TGTGCCAGCAGTTTCAACAGGGGGCAGGATCAGCCCCAGCATTTT; j_call: TRBJ1-5; d_call: TRBD1; v_call: TRBV28; clone_size: NA
cdr3_aa: CASSLGGDGAPLHF; cdr3_nt: TGTGCCAGCAGCTTAGGAGGGGACGGTGCACCCCTCCACTTT; j_call: TRBJ1-6; d_call: NA; v_call: TRBV11-3; clone_size: NA
cdr3_aa: CASSFGGQGRYEQYF; cdr3_nt: TGTGCCAGCAGTTTTGGAGGACAGGGGCGCTACGAGCAGTACTTC; j_call: TRBJ2-7; d_call: TRBD1; v_call: TRBV28; clone_size: NA
cdr3_aa: CASSLYYSGQATGELFF; cdr3_nt: TGTGCCAGCAGCTTGTACTACTCAGGGCAGGCCACCGGGGAGCTGTTTTTT; j_call: TRBJ2-2; d_call: NA; v_call: TRBV7-7; clone_size: NA
cdr3_aa: CASSSAQQVQAQGAPLYGYTF; cdr3_nt: TGTGCCAGCAGTTCCGCACAGCAGGTCCAGGCACAGGGGGCCCCCCTATATGGCTACACCTTC; j_call: TRBJ1-2; d_call: TRBD1; v_call: TRBV6-8; clone_size: NA
cdr3_aa: CSVVGRGRFGGAGANVLTF; cdr3_nt: TGCAGCGTTGTGGGCAGGGGGAGGTTCGGAGGGGCTGGGGCCAACGTCCTGACTTTC; j_call: TRBJ2-6; d_call: NA; v_call: TRBV29-1; clone_size: NA
cdr3_aa: CASRGYRDFSGNTIYF; cdr3_nt: TGTGCCAGTAGGGGCTACCGGGACTTCTCTGGAAACACCATATATTTT; j_call: TRBJ1-3; d_call: NA; v_call: TRBV19; clone_size: NA
cdr3_aa: CASSQDSHRIEKLFF; cdr3_nt: TGCGCCAGCAGCCAAGATTCACACCGCATTGAAAAACTGTTTTTT; j_call: TRBJ1-4; d_call: NA; v_call: TRBV4-1; clone_size: NA
cdr3_aa: CASSLSSTGGAGYGYTF; cdr3_nt: TGTGCCAGCTCACTTTCAAGTACAGGGGGCGCGGGCTATGGCTACACCTTC; j_call: TRBJ1-2; d_call: TRBD1; v_call: TRBV18; clone_size: NA
cdr3_aa: CATSRDSRGSYEQYF; cdr3_nt: TGTGCCACCAGCAGAGACAGTCGGGGATCCTACGAGCAGTACTTC; j_call: TRBJ2-7; d_call: NA; v_call: TRBV15; clone_size: NA
cdr3_aa: CAWSGSGNTIYF; cdr3_nt: TGTGCCTGGAGCGGATCTGGAAACACCATATATTTT; j_call: TRBJ1-3; d_call: NA; v_call: TRBV30; clone_size: few
cdr3_aa: CSVLQGGQETQYF; cdr3_nt: TGCAGCGTCCTCCAGGGCGGGCAAGAGACCCAGTACTTC; j_call: TRBJ2-5; d_call: NA; v_call: TRBV29-1; clone_size: NA
cdr3_aa: CATSMRQGGDEQFF; cdr3_nt: TGTGCCACCAGTATGAGACAGGGGGGCGATGAGCAGTTCTTC; j_call: TRBJ2-1; d_call: TRBD1; v_call: TRBV15; clone_size: medium-sized
cdr3_aa: CAWTLRSGTQYF; cdr3_nt: TGTGCCTGGACCCTCCGGTCTGGGACCCAGTACTTC; j_call: TRBJ2-5; d_call: NA; v_call: TRBV30; clone_size: NA